This T cell receptor beta chain emerged from a study of cytomegalovirus exposure and HLA in healthy donors. The study ran its PCR with 60 Vbeta and 13 Jbeta primers. Generated by immunoSEQ multiplex PCR, the TCRdb table keeps only in-frame clones and is missing some. The data contain some 91,000 clones, around 74% of them singletons. The CDR3 consists of 15 residues. Germline values: CDR1 KGHSH, CDR2 LQKENI. V was shortened by 0 bases and J by 0 bases, with 9 bases between the two germline ends. This TCR came from a man aged 35 to 55 in good health and CMV-seropositive. The chain employs TRBV18 and TRBJ2-7, with a weak D call TRBD1 (6 bases). The sample consisted of PBMCs. CDR3: CASSPPTGSSYEQYF. The DNA for the CDR3 is TGTGCCAGCTCACCACCTACAGGGTCCTCCTACGAGCAGTACTTC.